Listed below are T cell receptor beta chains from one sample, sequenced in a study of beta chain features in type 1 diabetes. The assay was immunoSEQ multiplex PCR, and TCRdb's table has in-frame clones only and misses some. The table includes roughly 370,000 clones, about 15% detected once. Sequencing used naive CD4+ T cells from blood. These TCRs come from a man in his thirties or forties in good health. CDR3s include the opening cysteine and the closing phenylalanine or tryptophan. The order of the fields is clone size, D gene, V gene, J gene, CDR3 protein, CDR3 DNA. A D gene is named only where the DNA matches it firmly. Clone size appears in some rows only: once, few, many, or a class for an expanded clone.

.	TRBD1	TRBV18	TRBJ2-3	CASSPGLGQYTDTQYF	TGTGCCAGCTCACCAGGCTTGGGACAGTACACAGATACGCAGTATTTT
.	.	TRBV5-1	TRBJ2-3	CASSFSGSLENTDTQYF	TGCGCCAGCAGCTTCTCAGGGTCCCTGGAAAACACAGATACGCAGTATTTT
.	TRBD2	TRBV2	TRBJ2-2	CASSGTSANTGELFF	TGTGCCAGCAGCGGGACTAGCGCGAACACCGGGGAGCTGTTTTTT
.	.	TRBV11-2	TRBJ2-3	CASSLGRERRTDTQYF	TGTGCCAGCAGCTTAGGTAGGGAAAGAAGGACAGATACGCAGTATTTT
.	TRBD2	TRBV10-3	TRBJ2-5	CAISELTLAGVSQETQYF	TGTGCCATCAGTGAGTTAACTTTAGCGGGAGTCTCGCAAGAGACCCAGTACTTC
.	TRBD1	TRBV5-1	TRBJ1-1	CASSLGPRTGERKAFF	TGCGCCAGCAGCTTGGGTCCAAGGACAGGGGAGCGGAAAGCTTTCTTT
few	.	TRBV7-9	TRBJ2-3	CASSPLPFGDTQYF	TGTGCCAGCAGCCCACTCCCTTTTGGAGATACGCAGTATTTT
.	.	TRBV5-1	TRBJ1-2	CASSPGDRYGYTF	TGCGCCAGCAGCCCGGGGGACCGCTATGGCTACACCTTC
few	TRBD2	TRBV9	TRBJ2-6	CASSLRTSGASGANVLTF	TGTGCCAGCAGTCTTAGGACTAGCGGGGCCTCTGGGGCCAACGTCCTGACTTTC
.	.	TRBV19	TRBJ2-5	CASSIAGRETQYF	TGTGCCAGTAGTATAGCGGGTCGTGAGACCCAGTACTTC
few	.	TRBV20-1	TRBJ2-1	CSPNEQFF	TGCAGCCCTAATGAGCAGTTCTTC
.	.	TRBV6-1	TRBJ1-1	CASSESGSWTEAFF	TGTGCCAGCAGTGAATCGGGCAGTTGGACTGAAGCTTTCTTT
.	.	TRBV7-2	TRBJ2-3	CASSPAGGTDTQYF	TGTGCCAGCAGCCCAGCCGGGGGCACAGATACGCAGTATTTT
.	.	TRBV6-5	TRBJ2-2	CASSRPRGTGELFF	TGTGCCAGCAGCCGTCCCCGAGGAACCGGGGAGCTGTTTTTT
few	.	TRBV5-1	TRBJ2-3	CASSLAAGPTDTQYF	TGCGCCAGCAGCTTGGCCGCGGGGCCCACAGATACGCAGTATTTT
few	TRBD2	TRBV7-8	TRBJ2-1	CASIRLAGGPPHNEQFF	TGTGCCAGCATCAGACTAGCGGGAGGTCCACCACACAATGAGCAGTTCTTC
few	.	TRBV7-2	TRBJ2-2	CASSFRTGNTGELFF	TGTGCCAGCAGCTTCCGGACGGGAAACACCGGGGAGCTGTTTTTT
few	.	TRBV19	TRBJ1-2	CASSAVTTNYGYTF	TGTGCCAGTAGTGCGGTGACAACTAACTATGGCTACACCTTC
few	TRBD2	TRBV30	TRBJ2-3	CAWTVRGADTQYF	TGTGCCTGGACTGTCCGGGGGGCAGATACGCAGTATTTT
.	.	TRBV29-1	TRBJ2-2	CSAREYAGELFF	TGCAGCGCCCGAGAATACGCGGGGGAGCTGTTTTTT
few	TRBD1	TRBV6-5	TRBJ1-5	CASSRDRWGQPQHF	TGTGCCAGCAGCAGGGACAGGTGGGGGCAGCCCCAGCATTTT
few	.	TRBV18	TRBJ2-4	CASSPIVWETKNIQYF	TGTGCCAGCTCACCGATCGTGTGGGAGACCAAAAACATTCAGTACTTC
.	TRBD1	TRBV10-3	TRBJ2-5	CAISGGQGKETQYF	TGTGCCATCAGTGGAGGACAGGGAAAAGAGACCCAGTACTTC
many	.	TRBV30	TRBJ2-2	CAWSMPVGLNTGELFF	TGTGCCTGGAGTATGCCTGTCGGACTGAACACCGGGGAGCTGTTTTTT
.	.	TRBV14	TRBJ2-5	CASSQLVGATQYF	TGTGCCAGCAGCCAATTGGTAGGGGCGACCCAGTACTTC
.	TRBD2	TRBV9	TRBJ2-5	CASSLHGASGQETQYF	TGTGCCAGCAGCTTACATGGGGCTAGCGGACAAGAGACCCAGTACTTC
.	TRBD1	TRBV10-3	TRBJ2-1	CATSQGATYNEQFF	TGTGCCACCTCACAGGGGGCCACCTACAATGAGCAGTTCTTC
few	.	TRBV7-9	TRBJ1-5	CASSHGHSNQPQHF	TGTGCCAGCAGCCACGGGCATAGCAATCAGCCCCAGCATTTT
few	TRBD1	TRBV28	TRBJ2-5	CASTQGQQETQYF	TGTGCCAGCACACAGGGACAGCAAGAGACCCAGTACTTC
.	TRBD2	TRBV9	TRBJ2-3	CASSVGIAGPRIDTQYF	TGTGCCAGCAGCGTCGGAATAGCGGGCCCCCGGATAGATACGCAGTATTTT
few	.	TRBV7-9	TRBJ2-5	CASSFGSGMQETQYF	TGTGCCAGCAGCTTTGGGTCAGGCATGCAAGAGACCCAGTACTTC
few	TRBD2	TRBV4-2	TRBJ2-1	CASSTGTSGHNEQFF	TGTGCCAGCAGCACCGGGACTAGCGGCCACAATGAGCAGTTCTTC
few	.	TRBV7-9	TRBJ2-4	CASSLLVLAKNIQYF	TGTGCCAGCAGCTTACTGGTACTAGCCAAAAACATTCAGTACTTC